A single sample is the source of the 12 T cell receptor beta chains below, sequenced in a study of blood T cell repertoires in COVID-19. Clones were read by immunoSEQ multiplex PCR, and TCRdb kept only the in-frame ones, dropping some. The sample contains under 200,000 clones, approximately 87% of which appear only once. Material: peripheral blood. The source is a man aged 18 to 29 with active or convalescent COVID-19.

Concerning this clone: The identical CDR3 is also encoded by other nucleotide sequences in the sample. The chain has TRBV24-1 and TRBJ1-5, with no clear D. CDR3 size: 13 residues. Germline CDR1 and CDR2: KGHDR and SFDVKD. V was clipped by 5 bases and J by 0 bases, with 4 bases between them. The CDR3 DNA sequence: TGTGCCACCAGTGCATCTAGCAATCAGCCCCAGCATTTT. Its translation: CATSASSNQPQHF.

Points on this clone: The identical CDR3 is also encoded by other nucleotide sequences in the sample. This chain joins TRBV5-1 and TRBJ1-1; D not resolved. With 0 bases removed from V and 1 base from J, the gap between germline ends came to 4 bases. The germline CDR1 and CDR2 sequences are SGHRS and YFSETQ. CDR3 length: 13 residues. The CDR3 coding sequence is TGCGCCAGCAGCTTGGGCGGGAACACTGAAGCTTTCTTT. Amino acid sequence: CASSLGGNTEAFF.

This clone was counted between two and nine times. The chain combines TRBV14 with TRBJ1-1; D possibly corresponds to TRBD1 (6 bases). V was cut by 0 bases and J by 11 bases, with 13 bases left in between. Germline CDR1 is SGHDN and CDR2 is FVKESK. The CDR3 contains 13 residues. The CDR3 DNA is TGTGCCAGCAGCCAAGATGTGGGGGCCCGGGCTTTCTTT. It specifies CASSQDVGARAFF.

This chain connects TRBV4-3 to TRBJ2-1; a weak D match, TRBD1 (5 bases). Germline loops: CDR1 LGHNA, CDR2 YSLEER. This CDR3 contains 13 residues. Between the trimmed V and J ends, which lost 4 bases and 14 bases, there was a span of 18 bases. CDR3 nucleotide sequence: TGCGCCAGCAGCCGCCAACAAGGGGATCCTAAGTTCTTC. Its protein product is CASSRQQGDPKFF.

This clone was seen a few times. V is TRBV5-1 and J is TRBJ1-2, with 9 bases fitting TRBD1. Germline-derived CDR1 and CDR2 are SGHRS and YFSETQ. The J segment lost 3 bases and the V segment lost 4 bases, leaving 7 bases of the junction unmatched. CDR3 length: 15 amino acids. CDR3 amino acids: CASSLRTGDHYGYTF. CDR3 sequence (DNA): TGCGCCAGCAGCCTTAGGACAGGGGATCACTATGGCTACACCTTC.

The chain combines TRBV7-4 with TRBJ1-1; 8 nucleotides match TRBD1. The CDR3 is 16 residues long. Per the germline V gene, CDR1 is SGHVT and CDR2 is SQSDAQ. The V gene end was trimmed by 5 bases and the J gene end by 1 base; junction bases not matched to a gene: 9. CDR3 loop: CASSLRGDRTNTEAFF. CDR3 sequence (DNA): TGTGCCAGCAGCCTAAGGGGGGACAGGACGAACACTGAAGCTTTCTTT.

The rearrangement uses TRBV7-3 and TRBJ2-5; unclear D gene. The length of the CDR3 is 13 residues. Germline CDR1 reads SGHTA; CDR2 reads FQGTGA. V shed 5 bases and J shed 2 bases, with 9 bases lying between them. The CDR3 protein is CASSTTLQETQYF. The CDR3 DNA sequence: TGTGCCAGCAGCACGACTCTACAAGAGACCCAGTACTTC.

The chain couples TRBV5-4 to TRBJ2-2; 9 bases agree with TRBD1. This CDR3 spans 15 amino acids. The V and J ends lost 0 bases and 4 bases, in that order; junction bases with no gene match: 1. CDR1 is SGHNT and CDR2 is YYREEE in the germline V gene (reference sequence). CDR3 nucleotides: TGTGCCAGCAGCTTGGAACAGGGGGCCACCGGGGAGCTGTTTTTT. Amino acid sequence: CASSLEQGATGELFF.

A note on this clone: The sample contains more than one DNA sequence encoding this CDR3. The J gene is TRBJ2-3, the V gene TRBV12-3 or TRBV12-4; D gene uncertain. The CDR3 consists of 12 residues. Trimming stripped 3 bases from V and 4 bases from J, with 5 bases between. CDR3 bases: TGTGCCAGCAGTTTTTATCCAGATACGCAGTATTTT. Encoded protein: CASSFYPDTQYF.

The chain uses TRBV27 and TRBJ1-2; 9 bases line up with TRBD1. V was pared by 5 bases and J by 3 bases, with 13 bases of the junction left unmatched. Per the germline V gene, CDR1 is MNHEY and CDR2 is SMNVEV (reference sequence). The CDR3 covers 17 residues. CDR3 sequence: CASSPRDRVDHDYGYTF. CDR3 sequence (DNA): TGTGCCAGCAGTCCTCGGGACAGGGTAGATCATGACTATGGCTACACCTTC.

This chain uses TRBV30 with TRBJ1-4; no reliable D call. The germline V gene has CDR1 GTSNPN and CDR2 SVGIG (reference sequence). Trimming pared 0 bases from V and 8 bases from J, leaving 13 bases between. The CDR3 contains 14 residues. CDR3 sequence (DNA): TGTGCCTGGAGTGTAGGCGGTCTTTACGAAAAACTGTTTTTT. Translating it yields CAWSVGGLYEKLFF.

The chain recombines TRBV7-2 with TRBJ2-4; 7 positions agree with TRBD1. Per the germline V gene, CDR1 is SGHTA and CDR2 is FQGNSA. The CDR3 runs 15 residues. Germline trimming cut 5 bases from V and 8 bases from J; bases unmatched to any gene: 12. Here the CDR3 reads CASSARQGKGDIQYF. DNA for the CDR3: TGTGCCAGCAGCGCAAGACAGGGAAAGGGGGACATTCAGTACTTC.